Listed below are T cell receptor beta chains from one sample, sequenced in a study of blood T cell repertoires in COVID-19. TCRdb's table, derived via immunoSEQ multiplex PCR, lists solely in-frame clones and lacks some. This sample yields 130,000 to 150,000 clones, of which around 84% are seen a single time; roughly 2.6% belongs to the top ten. Sequenced: peripheral blood. The receptors were gathered from a human donor with acute or convalescent COVID-19. The donor label of this sample is uncertain. Each CDR3 is given with its conserved first and last residue.

J: TRBJ2-1; V: TRBV12-3/TRBV12-4; CDR3: CASSSYNEQFF
J: TRBJ1-1; V: TRBV28; CDR3: CASSLAQQGQEAFF
J: TRBJ1-2; V: TRBV1; CDR3: CTSSQESPRLTF
J: TRBJ1-2; V: TRBV7-2; CDR3: CASSSNGGAGGYTF
J: TRBJ2-5; V: TRBV12-3/TRBV12-4; CDR3: CASSLGQSAQYF
J: TRBJ1-1; V: TRBV2; CDR3: CASTVGTGNTEAFF
J: TRBJ2-3; V: TRBV6-6; CDR3: CASSTRDTTDTQYF
J: TRBJ1-4; V: TRBV2; CDR3: CASSETPNVGTELFF
J: TRBJ2-2; V: TRBV5-1; CDR3: CASSLGPQGGTGELFF
J: TRBJ1-2; V: TRBV7-6; CDR3: CASSLESDAGFYGYTF
J: TRBJ1-4; V: TRBV7-2; CDR3: CASSLIYGRWEKLFF
J: TRBJ2-1; V: TRBV29-1; CDR3: CSVVRAGGNNEQFF
J: TRBJ2-1; V: TRBV30; CDR3: CAWSSLTSGGAYNEQFF
J: TRBJ1-6; V: TRBV6-6; CDR3: CASSKDRVVSPLHF